This T cell receptor (beta chain) was captured in a study of T cell clonality in common variable immunodeficiency. This clone counts as medium-sized. The antigen is undetermined. The CDR3 end falls 3 residues outside the read, so it is completed with the germline J gene. Points from the study as a whole: Common variable immunodeficiency TCR beta sequences reportedly had fewer deletions and N-nucleotide insertions. Links between repertoire features and CVID complications were heterogeneity-limited. Authors noted CVID clonality's cause needs subpopulation repertoire sequencing.

Sequencing was performed with immunoSEQ multiplex PCR; in TCRdb, only in-frame clones are kept and a portion is missing. This repertoire holds 15,000 to 20,000 clones, and none appear only once. Reduced serum IgG, IgA and/or IgM plus specific antibody deficiency defined CVID. Most patients and controls had Caucasian heritage. This CDR3 has 14 residues. Germline CDR1 is SGHTA and CDR2 is FQGNSA. V lost 2 bases, J lost 5 bases, and 5 bases stayed unmatched. The sample consisted of peripheral blood mononuclear cells. The gene calls are TRBV7-2 and TRBJ1-2, with 7 positions matching TRBD1. This sequence originates from a human donor with common variable immunodeficiency. The covered CDR3 bases are TGTGCCAGCAGCTTAAAGCCAGGGGGTTATGGC. It encodes CASSLKPGGYG. In full, the CDR3 reads CASSLKPGGYGYTF.